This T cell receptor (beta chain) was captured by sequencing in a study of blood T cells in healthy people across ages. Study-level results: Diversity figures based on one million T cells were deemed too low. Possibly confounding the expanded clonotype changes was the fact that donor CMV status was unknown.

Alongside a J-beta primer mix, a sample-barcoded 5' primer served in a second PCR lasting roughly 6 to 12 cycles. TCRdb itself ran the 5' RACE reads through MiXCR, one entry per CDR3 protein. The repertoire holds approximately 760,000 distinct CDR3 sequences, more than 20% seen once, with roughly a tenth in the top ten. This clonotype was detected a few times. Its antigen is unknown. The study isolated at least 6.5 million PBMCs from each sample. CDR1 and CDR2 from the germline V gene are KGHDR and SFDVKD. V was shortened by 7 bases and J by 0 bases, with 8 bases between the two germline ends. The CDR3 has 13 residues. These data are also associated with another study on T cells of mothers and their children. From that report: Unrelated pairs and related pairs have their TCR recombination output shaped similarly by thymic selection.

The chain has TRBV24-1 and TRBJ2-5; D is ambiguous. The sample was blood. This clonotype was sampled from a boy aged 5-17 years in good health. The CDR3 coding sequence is TGTGCCACCAGCCAGGAGTACCAAGAGACCCAGTACTTC. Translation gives CATSQEYQETQYF.